This TCR beta chain was found in a study of regulatory T cells in long-lasting Graves disease. Germline CDR1 reads SGDLS; CDR2 reads YYNGEE. With 2 bases clipped from V and 2 bases from J, the junction kept 4 bases outside the gene matches. The CDR3 has 15 residues. Time point described: newly diagnosed GD, antithyroid drugs for less than 3 months. TCR sequences were obtained from RNA taken from PBMCs. CDR3-region Arm-PCR and iRepertoire HTBI primers produced the TCR beta libraries. TCRdb itself ran the multiplex PCR reads through MiXCR, one entry per CDR3 protein. The repertoire holds hundreds of thousands of distinct CDR3 sequences, with roughly 13% as singletons. This sample also belongs to another study, concerning T cells in Graves' hyperthyroidism and ophthalmopathy. Per that study: Expanded thyroid clonotypes (above 0.001) were mostly also found in blood.

The chain joins TRBV9 to TRBJ2-1; 7 positions match TRBD2. This TCR was sampled from a man aged 25-45 years with Graves disease. The sequences come from peripheral blood mononuclear cells (PBMCs), collected at new diagnosis, from a patient treated with antithyroid drugs. Here the CDR3 DNA reads TGTGCCAGCAGCGTCAACGGGAGGCCCTACAATGAGCAGTTCTTC. It encodes CASSVNGRPYNEQFF.